Listed here are 24 T cell receptor beta chains from one sample, sequenced in a study of post-analysis software for immune sequencing data. Unique molecular identifiers featured in each of the TCR beta cDNA libraries. MiXCR, applied by TCRdb to the PCR reads, yields one record per CDR3 protein. The data hold about 430,000 distinct CDR3 sequences, with approximately 42% observed a single time. General study findings and limits: TRBV5-6, TRBV5-1 and TRBV20-1 were among a handful of TRBV segments more frequent in patients than controls.

Antigen specificity for these receptors is unknown. The sequencing input was blood. These receptors originate from a girl aged 2 to 10 with multiple sclerosis.

V usage is TRBV25-1 and J usage is TRBJ2-3; 11 bases agree with TRBD2. V shed 4 bases, J shed 3 bases, and the junction held 9 bases outside the gene matches. CDR3 length: 17 amino acids. Per the germline V gene, CDR1 is MGHDK and CDR2 is SYGVNS. The CDR3 DNA reads TGTGCCAGCAGTGCCGCCGGGACTAGCGGCAGGACAGATACGCAGTATTTT. This sequence encodes CASSAAGTSGRTDTQYF.

The chain joins TRBV6-5 to TRBJ1-2, with 7 positions matching TRBD1. Trimming took 2 bases from V and 7 from J; bases not matched to a gene: 13. In germline, CDR1 is MNHEY, CDR2 SVGAGI. The CDR3 is 16 residues long. The CDR3 DNA reads TGTGCCAGCAGTTACGAGGCGGGACAGTCTGAGGGTGGCTACACCTTC. Its protein product is CASSYEAGQSEGGYTF.

In the case of this clonotype: One junction end does not reproduce the germline sequence, and a read error may be involved. V gene TRBV11-2 combines with J gene TRBJ2-1; the D gene could be TRBD1 or TRBD2 (5 bases each). CDR1 is SGHAT and CDR2 is FQNNGV in the germline V gene. The CDR3 is 13 amino acids. The CDR3 sequence is CASSLEGVNGQFF. The CDR3 coding sequence is TGTGCCAGCAGCTTAGAGGGGGTCAATGGGCAGTTCTTC.

The chain links TRBV6-5 to TRBJ1-2, with 8 bases fitting TRBD1. Trimming took 2 bases from V and 6 from J; bases not matched to a gene: 8. Germline-derived CDR1 and CDR2 are MNHEY and SVGAGI. This CDR3 comprises 15 residues. CDR3 amino acids: CASSYLLSGQDGYTF. The CDR3 region has the DNA TGTGCCAGCAGTTACCTACTATCGGGACAGGATGGCTACACCTTC.

This clonotype came up a few times. This chain uses TRBV6-1 with TRBJ2-1, with TRBD2 matching 13 bases. This CDR3 contains 14 residues. V gave up 5 bases and J gave up 7 bases; unmatched junction bases: 2. Germline CDR1 MNHNS, CDR2 SASEGT. The CDR3 here is CASSILAGGNEQFF. Here the CDR3 DNA reads TGTGCCAGCAGTATACTAGCGGGGGGGAATGAGCAGTTCTTC.

The chain uses TRBV12-3 or TRBV12-4 and TRBJ2-1; 8 bases are a match to TRBD2. Trimming removed 2 bases from V and 4 bases from J; junction bases left unmatched: 7. There are 16 residues in the CDR3. CDR3: CASSLFVSGKYNEQFF. CDR3 in DNA: TGTGCCAGCAGTTTATTTGTTAGCGGGAAATACAATGAGCAGTTCTTC.

This clonotype turned up a few times. CDR3 amino acids: CASSLGRGPAYYGYTF. The CDR3 region has the DNA TGTGCCAGCAGCCTGGGTAGGGGGCCGGCTTACTATGGCTACACCTTC. V is TRBV7-9 and J is TRBJ1-2; 7 bases match TRBD1. Losses at the gene ends were 5 bases for V and 3 bases for J; bases not matched to a gene: 12. Germline CDR1 reads SEHNR; CDR2 reads FQNEAQ (reference sequence). CDR3 size: 16 residues.

This clonotype was detected only a few times. V gene TRBV15 combines with J gene TRBJ2-3; the D gene is possibly TRBD2 (6 bases). V was pared by 6 bases and J by 0 bases, with 13 bases between. This CDR3 comprises 15 residues. The V gene's germline CDR1 is LNHNV and CDR2 YYDKDF (reference sequence). The CDR3 DNA reads TGTGCCACCAGTCGATTAGCGGCTAGCACAGATACGCAGTATTTT. Its protein product is CATSRLAASTDTQYF.

The chain joins TRBV6-5 to TRBJ2-2; unclear D gene. This CDR3 spans 13 amino acids. Germline V gene sequence: CDR1 MNHEY, CDR2 SVGAGI. Trimming stripped 0 bases from V and 7 bases from J, with 6 bases between. The CDR3 DNA reads TGTGCCAGCAGTTACTCGACCCTCGGGGAGCTGTTTTTT. This codes for CASSYSTLGELFF.

This clonotype has just a few counts. The chain joins TRBV29-1 to TRBJ2-5; 8 bases match TRBD2. Germline V gives CDR1 SQVTM, CDR2 ANQGSEA. This CDR3 has 12 residues. The J segment lost 3 bases and the V segment lost 4 bases, leaving 1 base of the junction unmatched. CDR3 bases: TGCAGCGTTGCACTAGCGGAAGAGACCCAGTACTTC. Its protein product is CSVALAEETQYF. Filled out from reference TRBV29-1 and TRBJ2-5, the complete variable domain reads SAVISQKPSRDICQRGTSLTIQCQVDSQVTMMFWYRQQPGQSLTLIATANQGSEATYESGFVIDKFPISRPNLTFSTLTVSNMSPEDSSIYLCSVALAEETQYFGPGTRLLVL.

Points on this clonotype: At one boundary the junction diverges from the germline segment, which might be a read error. V gene TRBV6-5 combines with J gene TRBJ2-2; 10 nucleotides align to TRBD2. The CDR3 loop spans 16 amino acids. The germline CDR1 and CDR2 sequences are MNHEY and SVGAGI. This chain's CDR3 is CASSLPGLANTGERFF. CDR3 DNA sequence: TGTGCCAGCAGTCTACCGGGACTAGCGAACACCGGGGAGCGGTTTTTT.

This clonotype was recorded a few times. The chain combines TRBV5-1 with TRBJ2-1; a weak D match, TRBD1 (5 bases). CDR3 length equals 14 residues. Germline loops: CDR1 SGHRS, CDR2 YFSETQ. The V end lost 0 bases, the J end lost 1 base, and 5 bases lay between the germline ends. As DNA, the CDR3 is TGCGCCAGCAGCTTGGGACAGTCCTACAATGAGCAGTTCTTC. It codes for CASSLGQSYNEQFF.

This clonotype was counted between two and nine times. The chain combines TRBV4-3 with TRBJ2-3, with 10 bases that match TRBD2. V trimming: 0 bases; J trimming: 5 bases; junction bases outside the gene matches: 11. This CDR3 comprises 18 residues. CDR1 and CDR2 from the germline V gene are LGHNA and YSLEER. The CDR3 sequence is CASSQEPLLAGVVDTQYF. The CDR3 DNA sequence: TGCGCCAGCAGCCAAGAGCCCCTGCTAGCGGGAGTGGTAGATACGCAGTATTTT.

This clonotype was seen a handful of times. The CDR3 coding sequence is TGTGCCAGCAGTTACGCGGCGGGGCCCTCCTACGAGCAGTACTTC. It is translated as CASSYAAGPSYEQYF. The V and J genes are TRBV6-2 or TRBV6-3 and TRBJ2-7; D possibly corresponds to TRBD2 (6 bases). CDR3 length: 15 amino acids. CDR1 is MNHEY and CDR2 is SVGEGT in the germline V gene. The V gene lost 2 bases and the J gene lost 0 bases, with 11 bases spanning the gap.

This clonotype was counted only a few times. This CDR3 is CASIMEGGRRYGYTF. In DNA, the CDR3 is TGTGCCAGCATTATGGAGGGCGGAAGGAGGTATGGCTACACCTTC. The rearrangement links TRBV28 to TRBJ1-2; D not certain. The germline V gene encodes CDR1 MDHEN and CDR2 SYDVKM. V was pared by 7 bases and J by 5 bases, with 20 bases between. CDR3 length equals 15 residues.

In its sample, this clonotype was seen a few times. The chain couples TRBV30 to TRBJ1-4; 7 bases line up with TRBD1. The J segment lost 5 bases and the V segment lost 0 bases, leaving 12 bases of the junction unmatched. The V gene's germline CDR1 is GTSNPN and CDR2 SVGIG (reference sequence). This CDR3 has 17 residues. The DNA for the CDR3 is TGTGCCTGGAGTGTCTCGTCCAGGGACAGTAGAAATGAAAAACTGTTTTTT. It codes for CAWSVSSRDSRNEKLFF.

The chain joins TRBV7-2 to TRBJ2-4; tentative D call: TRBD2 (6 bases). Germline V gives CDR1 SGHTA, CDR2 FQGNSA. Trimming stripped 3 bases from V and 3 bases from J, with 15 bases between. The CDR3 covers 16 residues. The CDR3 here is CASSLGGAGGKNIQYF. The CDR3 DNA sequence: TGTGCCAGCAGCTTGGGCGGGGCGGGCGGCAAAAACATTCAGTACTTC. Variable domain in full (rest from reference TRBV7-2 and TRBJ2-4): GAGVSQSPSNKVTEKGKDVELRCDPISGHTALYWYRQSLGQGLEFLIYFQGNSAPDKSGLPSDRFSAERTGGSVSTLTIQRTQQEDSAVYLCASSLGGAGGKNIQYFGAGTRLSVL.

The chain uses TRBV7-2 and TRBJ2-5; possible D gene TRBD2, 6 bases. The CDR3 sequence is 15 residues long. CDR1 and CDR2 from the germline V gene are SGHTA and FQGNSA. V lost 4 bases to trimming and J lost 11 bases, with 23 bases between them. In DNA form, the CDR3 reads TGTGCCAGCAGCTCGCCCGACCTAGCGTTCCATGAGCAGTACTTC. This gives the protein CASSSPDLAFHEQYF. Drawing the rest from reference TRBV7-2 and TRBJ2-5, the complete variable domain is GAGVSQSPSNKVTEKGKDVELRCDPISGHTALYWYRQSLGQGLEFLIYFQGNSAPDKSGLPSDRFSAERTGGSVSTLTIQRTQQEDSAVYLCASSSPDLAFHEQYFGPGTRLLVL.

The gene calls are TRBV5-1 and TRBJ2-3, with D perhaps TRBD1 (5 bases). CDR3 length: 17 amino acids. V gave up 4 bases and J gave up 1 base, with 19 bases separating them. CDR1 and CDR2 from the germline V gene are SGHRS and YFSETQ. As DNA, the CDR3 is TGCGCCAGCAGCCCGGTAGGGGCAGGACACCGCACAGATACGCAGTATTTT. The encoded protein is CASSPVGAGHRTDTQYF.

The chain carries TRBV4-1 and TRBJ2-7; D is unclear. This CDR3 has 14 amino acids. The germline V gene has CDR1 MGHRA and CDR2 YSYEKL. The germline V and J ends were trimmed by 3 bases and 0 bases, with 9 bases remaining between them. The CDR3 DNA reads TGCGCCAGCAGCCACGAGGTTCACTCCTACGAGCAGTACTTC. It yields the protein CASSHEVHSYEQYF.

The V call is TRBV20-1, the J call TRBJ1-5; TRBD1 aligns across 8 bases. Per germline, CDR1 DFQATT and CDR2 SNEGSKA (reference sequence). This CDR3 has 15 residues. V trimming: 6 bases; J trimming: 3 bases; junction bases outside the gene matches: 10. The CDR3: CSADAPGGFNQPQHF. CDR3 nucleotides: TGCAGTGCCGACGCACCAGGGGGCTTCAATCAGCCCCAGCATTTT.

This clonotype was detected only a few times. The chain is built from TRBV20-1 and TRBJ2-1, with TRBD2 identical over 9 bases. The trim removed 0 bases at V and 0 bases at J, leaving 0 bases unmatched. Germline assignment: CDR1 DFQATT and CDR2 SNEGSKA (reference sequence). The CDR3 is made up of 15 amino acids. CDR3 DNA: TGCAGTGCTAGAGATAGCGGGAGCTCCTACAATGAGCAGTTCTTC. Translation: CSARDSGSSYNEQFF.

The V gene is TRBV6-5, the J gene TRBJ2-1; 13 bases line up with TRBD2. The CDR3 consists of 22 residues. Germline V gives CDR1 MNHEY, CDR2 SVGAGI. V shed 3 bases, J shed 0 bases, and the junction held 17 bases outside the gene matches. The CDR3 is CASSYGLPPGLAGSSSYNEQFF. The CDR3 DNA reads as TGTGCCAGCAGTTATGGACTGCCGCCGGGACTAGCGGGGTCGAGCTCCTACAATGAGCAGTTCTTC.

The chain recombines TRBV29-1 with TRBJ1-2; D uncertain. The CDR3 spans 13 residues. V lost 4 bases to trimming and J lost 4 bases, with 13 bases between them. From germline, CDR1 is SQVTM and CDR2 ANQGSEA. CDR3 sequence reads: CSVGRGAGYGYTF. The CDR3 DNA reads TGCAGCGTTGGGCGGGGAGCAGGCTATGGCTACACCTTC. Full variable domain (outside the CDR3, taken from reference TRBV29-1 and TRBJ1-2): SAVISQKPSRDICQRGTSLTIQCQVDSQVTMMFWYRQQPGQSLTLIATANQGSEATYESGFVIDKFPISRPNLTFSTLTVSNMSPEDSSIYLCSVGRGAGYGYTFGSGTRLTVV.